A single sample is the source of the 2 T cell receptor beta chains below, sequenced in a study of a mutant IDH1 vaccine in newly diagnosed glioma. Libraries were prepared by immunoSEQ multiplex PCR; TCRdb keeps only in-frame clonotypes and omits some of them. The repertoire consists of 55,000 to 65,000 clones, with about 71% occurring once and the leading ten covering about 5%. As for time point: week 47, end of study. Vaccination comprised doses that each held 300 ug of mutant IDH1 20-mer peptide, plus topical imiquimod. For these receptors, no antigen is known. The specimen comprised PBMCs, sampled from a glioma patient whose treatment included an IDH1 peptide vaccine. These receptors all stem from a man aged 45 to 65 with glioma.

This sequence joins TRBV21-1 and TRBJ2-7; the table gives TRBD1 as D, unverified against the DNA. TRBV21-1 is described as a pseudogene. This CDR3 has 20 residues. The CDR3 coding sequence is TGTGCCAGCAGCAACCTAACCGTCCCGGGACAGGGGACGGGGTCCTACGAGCAGTACTTC. The encoded protein is CASSNLTVPGQGTGSYEQYF.

CDR3 amino acids: CSVSDVGSYEQYF. Written as DNA, the CDR3 is TGCAGCGTTTCTGACGTTGGCTCCTACGAGCAGTACTTC. The genes are TRBV29-1 and TRBJ2-7, with D hard to call. V was cut by 5 bases and J by 0 bases, with 11 bases left in between. CDR3 length: 13 amino acids. Germline CDR1 and CDR2: SQVTM and ANQGSEA.